This T cell receptor beta chain was retrieved from a study of T cell repertoires in cytomegalovirus infection. Across the whole study: Recently identified HLA-C-restricted and well-studied HLA-B-restricted CMV epitopes were used. Both CMV infection and a matching HLA type were indicated by public TCR beta signatures. Notes on the study in general: Public TCR beta family frequency separated CMV-and-HLA carriers, including in an independent cohort. Ex vivo, HLA-C-restricted CMV-specific TCR beta clonotypes prevailed over the rest of the response.

V was clipped by 4 bases and J by 3 bases; unmatched bases: 9. The CDR3 covers 17 residues. The germline CDR1 and CDR2 sequences are MGHRA and YSYEKL. Points on this clonotype: Its specificity is unknown.

TCRdb recomputed calls from the reads with MiXCR, one row per CDR3 protein. Here the sample spans approximately 910,000 distinct CDR3 sequences, around 32% being singletons. Specimen: cultured CD8+ T cells from PBMCs, collected from culture after CMV antigen stimulation. The clonotype was recovered from a human donor in good health (CMV status not recorded). Some clones in this sample may be carry-over from other donors' samples. This rearrangement joins TRBV4-1 to TRBJ2-2, with 9 bases lining up with TRBD1. The CDR3 protein is CASSPAGQGSYTGELFF. Here the CDR3 DNA reads TGCGCCAGCAGCCCCGCCGGACAGGGGAGTTACACCGGGGAGCTGTTTTTT.